Following are 13 T cell receptor beta chains from one sample sequenced in a study of T cell changes during pregnancy in multiple sclerosis (dated by TCRdb to between 2018 and 2020). The library was produced with the immunoSEQ multiplex PCR assay. What TCRdb holds here is the immuneACCESS table cut down to in-frame rearrangements. Part of the clones is not present; checked against another copy, under half of the missing clones reflect an unresolved V gene, and the others are unexplained. The sample table lists 120,000 or so clones, approximately 95% of them with a count of one. 6% to 7% of the sample comes from the top ten. The sample here was peripheral blood, taken before pregnancy. These receptors were collected from a female donor with multiple sclerosis, enrolled in a pregnancy study.

The chain links TRBV2 to TRBJ2-7; TRBD2 matches at 10 bases. Germline lookup yields CDR1 SNHLY and CDR2 FYNNEI. Losses at the gene ends were 4 bases for V and 1 base for J; bases not matched to a gene: 16. The CDR3 has 19 residues. Here the CDR3 DNA reads TGTGCCAGCAGTGGCCCCTCGATCGGGAGCGGGAGGGGTTCCTACGAGCAGTACTTC. Its translation is CASSGPSIGSGRGSYEQYF.

CDR3 sequence reads: CASTLGQGDNQPQHF. For the CDR3, the DNA is TGTGCCAGTACCTTGGGACAGGGGGACAATCAGCCCCAGCATTTT. The chain uses TRBV19 and TRBJ1-5, with TRBD1 identical over 11 bases. This CDR3 spans 15 amino acids. The V and J ends lost 7 bases and 3 bases, in that order; junction bases with no gene match: 5. CDR1 is LNHDA, CDR2 SQIVND, per germline (reference sequence).

V gene TRBV13 combines with J gene TRBJ1-1; D unclear. The CDR3 is made up of 15 amino acids. CDR1 PRHDT and CDR2 FYEKMQ come from the germline V gene (reference sequence). Trimming took off 2 bases at V and 11 bases at J, with 21 bases between the two ends. The CDR3 bases are TGTGCCAGCAGCTTAAATGCCGGCCAGGCTCGAGGGGCTTTCTTT. Amino acids: CASSLNAGQARGAFF.

The rearrangement uses TRBV6-1 and TRBJ1-4; 7 nucleotides line up with TRBD1. V shed 7 bases and J 0 bases; nucleotides not matched to a gene: 5. This CDR3 has 15 residues. CDR1 and CDR2 from the germline V gene are MNHNS and SASEGT. This CDR3 reads CASTTGDATNEKLFF. CDR3 sequence (DNA): TGTGCCAGCACAACAGGGGACGCAACTAATGAAAAACTGTTTTTT.

The CDR3 reads CASSLTSTGTGELFF. CDR3 in DNA: TGTGCCAGCAGCCTTACTAGTACGGGCACCGGGGAGCTGTTTTTT. The rearrangement uses TRBV6-5 and TRBJ2-2, with TRBD2 as a possible D gene (5 bases). Germline V gives CDR1 MNHEY, CDR2 SVGAGI. There are 15 residues in the CDR3. V gave up 6 bases and J gave up 4 bases, with 15 bases separating them.

This rearrangement joins TRBV19 to TRBJ1-4, with a tentative D call TRBD1 (5 bases). The CDR3 extends over 19 amino acids. Trimming took off 2 bases at V and 8 bases at J, with 27 bases between the two ends. From germline, CDR1 is LNHDA and CDR2 SQIVND (reference sequence). The CDR3, as DNA: TGTGCCAGTAGTATATATCTCCGGGGCACCGAGGGAGGACGAGAAAAACTGTTTTTT. Translated: CASSIYLRGTEGGREKLFF.

V and J are TRBV10-3 and TRBJ1-4; D unclear. CDR3 length equals 14 residues. The germline V gene encodes CDR1 ENHRY and CDR2 SYGVKD. V was shortened by 2 bases and J by 6 bases, with 10 bases between the two germline ends. The CDR3 region is CAISEQARDEKLFF. The CDR3 DNA is TGTGCCATCAGTGAGCAGGCGAGGGATGAAAAACTGTTTTTT.

V is TRBV2 and J is TRBJ2-1; 9 bases are a match to TRBD2. The CDR3 sequence is 14 residues long. V lost 4 bases to trimming and J lost 5 bases; unmatched junction nucleotides: 3. Per the germline V gene, CDR1 is SNHLY and CDR2 is FYNNEI. The CDR3 is CASSALAGNNEQFF. The CDR3 nucleotides are TGTGCCAGCAGTGCCCTAGCGGGAAACAATGAGCAGTTCTTC.

This clone appeared a few times. The chain recombines TRBV15 with TRBJ2-1; perhaps TRBD1 as D (5 bases). Germline lookup yields CDR1 LNHNV and CDR2 YYDKDF (reference sequence). V was cut by 1 base and J by 8 bases, with 15 bases left in between. The CDR3 length is 15 residues. CDR3 in amino acids: CATSRVDSVSYEQFF. The DNA for the CDR3 is TGTGCCACCAGCAGAGTCGACAGCGTTTCGTATGAGCAGTTCTTC.

This sequence joins TRBV6-1 and TRBJ1-5, with D maybe TRBD1 (5 bases). V was pared by 4 bases and J by 6 bases, with 13 bases between. The CDR3 consists of 14 residues. From germline, CDR1 is MNHNS and CDR2 SASEGT. CDR3 coding DNA: TGTGCCAGCAGTGGAATCCAGGGAGGTCAGCCCCAGCATTTT. Protein: CASSGIQGGQPQHF.

The chain employs TRBV14 and TRBJ1-1, with a weak D call TRBD1 (6 bases). This CDR3 has 14 residues. The germline V and J ends were trimmed by 3 bases and 6 bases, with 14 bases remaining between them. CDR1 is SGHDN and CDR2 is FVKESK in the germline V gene. The CDR3 DNA reads as TGTGCCAGCAGCCACAGGGGAGGGTCTGCTGAAGCTTTCTTT. Its translation is CASSHRGGSAEAFF.

The gene calls are TRBV6-4 and TRBJ2-1; the match to TRBD1 covers 10 bases. Per the germline V gene, CDR1 is MRHNA and CDR2 is SNTAGT. The trim removed 3 bases at V and 3 bases at J, leaving 2 bases unmatched. The CDR3 is made up of 15 amino acids. The CDR3 reads CASSEGTGDYNEQFF. As DNA, the CDR3 is TGTGCCAGCAGTGAGGGGACAGGGGACTACAATGAGCAGTTCTTC.

The chain recombines TRBV27 with TRBJ2-7; 13 bases are shared with TRBD2. CDR1 is MNHEY, CDR2 SMNVEV, per germline (reference sequence). The CDR3 is made up of 13 amino acids. V shed 9 bases and J 3 bases; nucleotides not matched to a gene: 2. The CDR3 sequence: CASWTSGSYEQYF. The CDR3, as DNA: TGTGCCAGTTGGACTAGCGGGAGCTACGAGCAGTACTTC.